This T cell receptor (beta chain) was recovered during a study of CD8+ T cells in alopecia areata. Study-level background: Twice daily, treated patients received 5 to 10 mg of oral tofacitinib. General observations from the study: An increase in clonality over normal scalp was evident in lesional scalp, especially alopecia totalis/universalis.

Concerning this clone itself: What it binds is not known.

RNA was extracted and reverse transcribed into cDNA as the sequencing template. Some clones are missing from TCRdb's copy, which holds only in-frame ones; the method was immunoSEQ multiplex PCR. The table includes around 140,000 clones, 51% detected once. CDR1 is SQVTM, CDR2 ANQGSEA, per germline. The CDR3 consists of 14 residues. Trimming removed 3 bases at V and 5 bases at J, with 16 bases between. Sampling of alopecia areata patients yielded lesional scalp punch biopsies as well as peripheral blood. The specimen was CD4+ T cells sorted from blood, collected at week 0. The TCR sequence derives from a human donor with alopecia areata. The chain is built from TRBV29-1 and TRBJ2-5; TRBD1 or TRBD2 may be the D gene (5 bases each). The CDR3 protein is CSVDRTGRWETQYF. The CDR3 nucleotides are TGCAGCGTTGACCGGACGGGGCGCTGGGAGACCCAGTACTTC.